These 15 T cell receptor beta chains came from one sample sequenced in a study of cytomegalovirus exposure and HLA in healthy donors. Libraries were prepared by immunoSEQ multiplex PCR; TCRdb keeps only in-frame clonotypes and omits some of them. The profile shows approximately 220,000 clones, roughly 88% of them singletons. Material: PBMCs. These receptors came from a woman aged 25 to 39 in good health and CMV-seropositive.

To note about this clone: The sample carries other DNA sequences with the same CDR3. This chain connects TRBV28 to TRBJ1-2, with TRBD1 as a possible D gene (5 bases). The CDR3 totals 12 residues. Germline-derived CDR1 and CDR2 are MDHEN and SYDVKM. Trimming removed 3 bases at V and 5 bases at J, with 7 bases between. DNA of the CDR3: TGTGCCAGCAGTTTCCGGGGGTATGGCTACACCTTC. Amino acid sequence: CASSFRGYGYTF.

J is TRBJ1-1 and V is TRBV7-3; unclear D gene. V dropped 2 bases and J dropped 2 bases, with 18 bases sitting between them. The germline CDR1 and CDR2 sequences are SGHTA and FQGTGA. The CDR3 consists of 17 residues. The CDR3 bases are TGTGCCAGCAGCTTATCCCGCAGCTCCCGAGCCAACACTGAAGCTTTCTTT. This sequence encodes CASSLSRSSRANTEAFF.

This clone was found once. The CDR3 spells CASSPTNQNTGELFF. The DNA for the CDR3 is TGTGCCAGCAGTCCCACCAACCAGAACACCGGGGAGCTGTTTTTT. V usage is TRBV27 and J usage is TRBJ2-2; D remains unclear. The length of the CDR3 is 15 residues. V was cut by 5 bases and J by 1 base, with 11 bases left in between. The germline V gene has CDR1 MNHEY and CDR2 SMNVEV (reference sequence).

This chain connects TRBV13 to TRBJ2-7; D might be TRBD1 (6 bases). The CDR3 has 14 residues. V shed 1 base and J shed 3 bases, with 10 bases lying between them. Germline CDR1 is PRHDT and CDR2 is FYEKMQ (reference sequence). This chain's CDR3 is CASSLVQGHYEQYF. DNA for the CDR3: TGTGCCAGCAGCTTAGTACAGGGACACTACGAGCAGTACTTC.

In its sample, this clone ranks as medium-sized. The V call is TRBV7-2, the J call TRBJ2-6; D gene uncertain. Trimming took 0 bases from V and 0 from J, leaving 12 bases between them. The V gene's germline CDR1 is SGHTA and CDR2 FQGNSA. The CDR3 spans 18 residues. CDR3 sequence: CASSLAYDLGSGANVLTF. CDR3 sequence (DNA): TGTGCCAGCAGCTTAGCGTATGATTTGGGCTCTGGGGCCAACGTCCTGACTTTC.

The chain employs TRBV30 and TRBJ1-2, with 7 bases fitting TRBD1. The CDR3 covers 16 residues. Losses at the gene ends were 0 bases for V and 0 bases for J; bases not matched to a gene: 7. CDR1 is GTSNPN, CDR2 SVGIG, per germline (reference sequence). CDR3 sequence: CAWSVAGGLTNYGYTF. The CDR3, as DNA: TGTGCCTGGAGTGTGGCAGGGGGACTCACTAACTATGGCTACACCTTC.

This clone was observed once. The V and J genes are TRBV11-2 and TRBJ2-5; the D is unclear. The CDR3 runs to 14 residues. The V gene lost 2 bases and the J gene lost 1 base, with 8 bases spanning the gap. Germline CDR1 SGHAT, CDR2 FQNNGV. This chain's CDR3 is CASSLSRSQETQYF. CDR3 bases: TGTGCCAGCAGCTTATCCCGGTCCCAAGAGACCCAGTACTTC.

V is TRBV7-9 and J is TRBJ2-2; D remains ambiguous. Trimming stripped 4 bases from V and 7 bases from J, with 10 bases between. This CDR3 spans 13 amino acids. Germline CDR1 reads SEHNR; CDR2 reads FQNEAQ (reference sequence). In DNA form, the CDR3 reads TGTGCCAGCAGCTCAAATCAATTCGGGGAGCTGTTTTTT. The encoded protein is CASSSNQFGELFF.

The chain is built from TRBV19 and TRBJ1-1, with D tentatively TRBD1 (6 bases). The germline V gene encodes CDR1 LNHDA and CDR2 SQIVND (reference sequence). The CDR3 contains 14 residues. V lost 6 bases and J lost 6, with 17 bases in between. DNA of the CDR3: TGTGCCAGTAGCTGGGGGACATTGGATCCTGAAGCTTTCTTT. It encodes CASSWGTLDPEAFF.

CDR3 DNA sequence: TGTGCCAGCAGCTTAGCCATATGGGCAGGGAGGAGCTCCTACGAGCAGTACTTC. This encodes CASSLAIWAGRSSYEQYF. V and J are TRBV7-6 and TRBJ2-7; a possible D gene is TRBD2 (6 bases). The V and J ends lost 0 bases and 0 bases respectively, with 18 bases between them. This CDR3 has 18 residues. The germline V gene has CDR1 SGHVS and CDR2 FNYEAQ.

The CDR3 spells CASTRTGSYEQYF. Here the CDR3 DNA reads TGTGCCAGCACCAGGACGGGATCCTACGAGCAGTACTTC. V is TRBV6-5 and J is TRBJ2-7; tentative D call: TRBD2 (5 bases). The CDR3 contains 13 residues. V lost 7 bases, J lost 1 base, and 11 bases lay in between. CDR1 is MNHEY and CDR2 is SVGAGI in the germline V gene.

This clone has just one count. The V gene is TRBV4-1, the J gene TRBJ2-7, with D perhaps matching TRBD2 (7 bases). Trimming removed 0 bases at V and 3 bases at J, with 12 bases between. Germline V gives CDR1 MGHRA, CDR2 YSYEKL. This CDR3 spans 15 amino acids. The DNA for the CDR3 is TGCGCCAGCAGCCAAGACCCGAGGGGGGGCTACGAGCAGTACTTC. Its translation is CASSQDPRGGYEQYF.

The CDR3 DNA reads as TGTGCCAGCAGCTTAGCGGGTGGCCCCCGCAATCAGCCCCAGCATTTT. Translated, it gives CASSLAGGPRNQPQHF. The chain employs TRBV7-2 and TRBJ1-5; no clear D. The CDR3 extends over 16 amino acids. CDR1 and CDR2 from the germline V gene are SGHTA and FQGNSA. Between the trimmed V and J ends, which lost 0 bases and 2 bases, there was a span of 11 bases. The full variable domain, in which reference TRBV7-2 and TRBJ1-5 provide the parts outside the CDR3, is GAGVSQSPSNKVTEKGKDVELRCDPISGHTALYWYRQSLGQGLEFLIYFQGNSAPDKSGLPSDRFSAERTGGSVSTLTIQRTQQEDSAVYLCASSLAGGPRNQPQHFGDGTRLSIL.

This clone was counted once. The rearrangement uses TRBV5-5 and TRBJ2-2, with TRBD1 as a possible D gene (5 bases). V dropped 2 bases and J dropped 4 bases, with 21 bases sitting between them. The CDR3 sequence is 18 residues long. The germline V gene encodes CDR1 SGHKS and CDR2 YYEKEE (reference sequence). CDR3 sequence (DNA): TGTGCCAGCAGCTTTTCCGGTTCGGCAGGGTGGACCACCGGGGAGCTGTTTTTT. Its protein product is CASSFSGSAGWTTGELFF. The complete variable domain, with remaining parts taken from reference TRBV5-5 and TRBJ2-2, reads DAGVTQSPTHLIKTRGQQVTLRCSPISGHKSVSWYQQVLGQGPQFIFQYYEKEERGRGNFPDRFSARQFPNYSSELNVNALLLGDSALYLCASSFSGSAGWTTGELFFGEGSRLTVL.

This clone was detected only a few times. J is TRBJ1-2 and V is TRBV28; 7 positions match TRBD1. J was trimmed by 4 bases and V by 8 bases; bases with no gene match: 7. The CDR3 is 13 residues long. Germline V lookup: CDR1 MDHEN, CDR2 SYDVKM. CDR3 DNA: TGTGCCAGCGGGAAGGACAGGATCTATGGCTACACCTTC. It is translated as CASGKDRIYGYTF.